This T cell receptor beta chain stems from a study of glioma-infiltrating T cells after dendritic cell vaccination (dated by TCRdb to the mid-2010s). With respect to the entire study: The cohort comprised about 15 glioblastoma patients from Phase I and II dendritic cell vaccination trials, 9 newly diagnosed and 6 with recurrent disease. Autologous tumor lysate-pulsed dendritic cell vaccination was administered to the patients between about 2003 and 2012. Survival after dendritic cell vaccination was correlated with TCR sequencing metrics, such as TIL content and the overlap between tumor and blood repertoires. In glioblastoma patients vaccinated with dendritic cells, deep sequencing of TCR beta CDR3 regions served to measure the amount of tumor-infiltrating lymphocytes and to compare repertoires between tumor and blood. Patients received three intradermal dendritic cell vaccine injections at biweekly intervals in the arm below the axilla. The vaccine consisted of monocyte-derived dendritic cells cultured less than eight days with IL-4 and GM-CSF, then pulsed overnight with autologous tumor lysate. The full study reports these points: No direct relationship between TCR clonality and survival was found, suggesting a diverse polyclonal response may matter. The TCR overlap response model with three groups was called speculative and said to need prospective validation. The cohort was small and heterogeneous, few patients had complete blood and tumor sets, and even fewer had initial-recurrent tumor pairs. Higher estimated pretreatment TIL content predicted longer time to progression and overall survival after dendritic cell vaccination.

TCRB CDR3 regions were amplified from 2 to 2.5 ug genomic DNA, or all available DNA if less, using the immunoSEQ assay. The multiplex PCR relied on 60 forward primers for TCR V beta segments and 13 reverse primers for J beta segments. Synthetic control templates were spiked into each sample at limiting dilution to estimate reads per starting template. The Illumina HiSeq System generated sequencing reads of 87 bp. In the paper's pipeline: PCR and sequencing errors were removed by a nearest neighbor algorithm that merged closely related sequences. TCR overlap was measured as the percentage of unique tumor TCR beta sequences also present in the same patient's peripheral blood. The source is immuneACCESS, and TCRdb retained only in-frame sequences with V and J called. Part of the clones is not carried over; for the studies checked, unresolved V genes explain less than half of this, and the remainder is unexplained. The V and J calls and clone size are taken from that table; D and trimming were inferred from the DNA. The sample table holds around 58,000 clones, of which around 86% were seen once. About 10% of the sample is in the top ten clones.

Remarks on this clone: Its antigen remains undetermined. The record has no base qualities; no much larger clone is one base away.

To be selected, patients needed enough residual fresh-frozen tumor tissue and more than two years of available survival data. Molecular status otherwise varied across the glioblastoma patients, but none of them carried an isocitrate dehydrogenase mutation. PBMC were collected before vaccination, two weeks after the third vaccination, and at tumor progression if tumor progression occurred. The Qiagen DNeasy Blood extraction Kit was used to extract genomic DNA. From its cysteine to its phenylalanine, the CDR3 spans 16 amino acids. Only the CDR3 region is kept as DNA, spanning 48 bases read in frame from base 1. Reading the germline V gene (reference sequence) gives CDR1 LNHDA and CDR2 SQIVND. A distance of 20 bases separates the germline ends of V and J, which lose 5 bases and 4 bases respectively.

The sequence links TRBV19 to TRBJ1-2, and possibly TRBD1, on 5 matching bases. The sample was blood, taken before dendritic cell vaccination. The receptor comes from a human donor with glioblastoma. The DNA is as follows: TGTGCCAGTAGTTCCTTGTCGGGGGTGGTGAGCTATGGCTACACCTTC. Its product reads: CASSSLSGVVSYGYTF.